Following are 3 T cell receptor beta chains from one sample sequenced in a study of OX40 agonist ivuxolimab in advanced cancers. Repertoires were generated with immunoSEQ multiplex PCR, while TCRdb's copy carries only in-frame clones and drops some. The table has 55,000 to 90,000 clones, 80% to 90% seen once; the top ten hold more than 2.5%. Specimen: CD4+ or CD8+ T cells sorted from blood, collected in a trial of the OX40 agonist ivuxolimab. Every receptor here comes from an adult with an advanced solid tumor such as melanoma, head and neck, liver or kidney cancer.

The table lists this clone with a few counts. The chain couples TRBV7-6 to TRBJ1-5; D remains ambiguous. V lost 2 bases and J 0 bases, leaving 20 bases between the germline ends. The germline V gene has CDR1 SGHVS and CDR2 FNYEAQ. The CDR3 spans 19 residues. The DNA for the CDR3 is TGTGCCAGCAGCTTATCGAGGATTGGAACTGATTATAGCAATCAGCCCCAGCATTTT. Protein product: CASSLSRIGTDYSNQPQHF.

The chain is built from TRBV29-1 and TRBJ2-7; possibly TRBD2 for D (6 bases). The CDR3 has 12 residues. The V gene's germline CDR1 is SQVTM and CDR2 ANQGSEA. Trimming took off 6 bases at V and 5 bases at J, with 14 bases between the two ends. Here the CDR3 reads CSVSFRGNEQYF. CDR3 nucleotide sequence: TGCAGCGTATCGTTCCGGGGGAACGAGCAGTACTTC.

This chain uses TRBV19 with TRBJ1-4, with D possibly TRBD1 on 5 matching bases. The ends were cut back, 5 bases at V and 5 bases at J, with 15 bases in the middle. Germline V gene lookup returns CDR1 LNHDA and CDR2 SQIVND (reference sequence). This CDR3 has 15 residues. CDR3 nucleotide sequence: TGTGCCAGTAGTCCCAGGGCGGGCCTAAATGAAAAACTGTTTTTT. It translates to CASSPRAGLNEKLFF.